These T cell receptor beta chains were read from a single sample in a study of shared clonotypes between healthy human individuals. Generated by immunoSEQ multiplex PCR, the TCRdb table keeps only in-frame clones and is missing some. This table holds fewer than 700,000 clones, roughly 95% found once. Sequenced: naive CD8+ T cells sorted from blood. The receptors come from a woman aged 25 to 45 in good health. CDR3s include the opening cysteine and the closing phenylalanine or tryptophan. The order of the fields is V gene, CDR3 length, clone size, D gene, J gene, CDR3 protein, CDR3 DNA. A D gene is named only where the DNA matches it firmly. Part of the rows lack a size; the others show once, few, many or a class for expanded clones.

TRBV28	22	.	TRBD2	TRBJ2-1	CASSFPGTSGRVLFLSYNEQFF	TGTGCCAGCAGTTTCCCCGGGACTAGCGGGAGGGTCCTTTTTTTGTCCTACAATGAGCAGTTCTTC
TRBV9	16	.	.	TRBJ2-1	CASSVAGQGLLNEQFF	TGTGCCAGCAGCGTAGCTGGCCAAGGACTACTGAATGAGCAGTTCTTC
TRBV7-9	14	.	TRBD1	TRBJ1-1	CASSLAGGHTEAFF	TGTGCCAGCAGCTTAGCAGGGGGCCACACTGAAGCTTTCTTT
TRBV19	15	.	TRBD2	TRBJ2-7	CASSISLASSYEQYF	TGTGCCAGTAGTATATCACTAGCGTCTTCCTACGAGCAGTACTTC
TRBV4-1	17	.	.	TRBJ2-1	CASSPGVAESSYNEQFF	TGCGCCAGCAGCCCCGGGGTAGCGGAAAGCTCCTACAATGAGCAGTTCTTC
TRBV5-4	14	.	.	TRBJ2-7	CASSLVEGSYEQYF	TGTGCCAGCAGCTTGGTTGAGGGGTCCTACGAGCAGTACTTC
TRBV29-1	12	.	.	TRBJ2-1	CSFGGGYNEQFF	TGCAGCTTCGGAGGAGGCTACAATGAGCAGTTCTTC
TRBV27	10	few	.	TRBJ2-7	CASNAYEQYF	TGTGCCAGCAATGCCTACGAGCAGTACTTC
TRBV28	14	.	.	TRBJ2-7	CASSLSVVSYEQYF	TGTGCCAGCAGTTTATCTGTAGTTTCTTACGAGCAGTACTTC
TRBV6-5	16	.	.	TRBJ2-1	CASSYSSGLIYNEQFF	TGTGCCAGCAGTTACTCTTCAGGACTAATTTACAATGAGCAGTTCTTC
TRBV7-6	15	.	.	TRBJ2-7	CASSPNLGLTSEQYF	TGTGCCAGCAGCCCTAATCTGGGACTGACTTCCGAGCAGTACTTC
TRBV2	12	.	.	TRBJ2-2	CASCYPPGELFF	TGTGCCAGCTGTTATCCACCCGGGGAGCTGTTTTTT
TRBV9	13	.	.	TRBJ2-2	CASNSEDTGELFF	TGTGCCAGCAACTCAGAGGACACCGGGGAGCTGTTTTTT
TRBV28	14	.	TRBD2	TRBJ2-7	CASSPSGRSNEQYF	TGTGCCAGCAGCCCTAGCGGGAGGAGCAACGAGCAGTACTTC
TRBV30	13	.	.	TRBJ2-2	CAWSVPDTGELFF	TGTGCCTGGAGTGTACCCGATACCGGGGAGCTGTTTTTT
TRBV12-5	13	once	.	TRBJ1-2	CASYIRANYGYTF	TGTGCTAGTTATATCAGGGCAAATTATGGCTACACCTTC
TRBV27	14	.	.	TRBJ1-2	CASRPEGSSYGYTF	TGTGCCAGCAGGCCAGAGGGTAGTAGCTATGGCTACACCTTC
TRBV6-1	17	.	TRBD2	TRBJ2-7	CASSEFVGAGGPGEQYF	TGTGCCAGCAGTGAATTCGTCGGGGCGGGAGGGCCTGGCGAGCAGTACTTC
TRBV19	14	.	.	TRBJ2-7	CASSISPGSYEQYF	TGTGCCAGTAGTATTTCCCCAGGCTCCTACGAGCAGTACTTC
TRBV28	15	.	TRBD1	TRBJ1-4	CASHRDLAGGEKLFF	TGTGCCAGCCATCGCGACCTGGCAGGGGGCGAAAAACTGTTTTTT
TRBV2	14	once	.	TRBJ1-2	CASRVEGGDYGYTF	TGTGCCAGCAGGGTCGAGGGGGGCGACTATGGCTACACCTTC
TRBV7-8	12	.	.	TRBJ2-2	CASSWDTGELFF	TGTGCCAGCAGCTGGGACACCGGGGAGCTGTTTTTT
TRBV10-3	15	.	TRBD1	TRBJ2-7	CAISELGTGTYEQYF	TGTGCCATCAGTGAGCTCGGGACAGGGACCTACGAGCAGTACTTC
TRBV6-4	20	.	TRBD2	TRBJ2-7	CASSGSGCTSGIGGKGEQYF	TGTGCCAGCAGCGGATCGGGTTGTACTAGCGGGATAGGGGGTAAGGGCGAGCAGTACTTC
TRBV6-4	14	.	TRBD2	TRBJ2-1	CASSESLAGGPHVF	TGTGCCAGCAGTGAATCCCTAGCGGGAGGGCCTCACGTCTTC
TRBV5-6	16	once	.	TRBJ1-1	CASSLAAGYSDTEAFF	TGTGCCAGCAGCTTGGCCGCGGGGTATTCTGACACTGAAGCTTTCTTT
TRBV6-5	15	.	.	TRBJ2-5	CASSYSPEYQETQYF	TGTGCCAGCAGTTACTCTCCTGAATACCAAGAGACCCAGTACTTC
TRBV27	16	.	.	TRBJ2-7	CASSWSRGEAPYEQYF	TGTGCCAGCAGTTGGTCCAGGGGGGAAGCCCCCTACGAGCAGTACTTC
TRBV13	16	.	TRBD2	TRBJ2-5	CASSLGGEGGVETQYF	TGTGCCAGCAGCTTAGGAGGGGAGGGCGGGGTGGAGACCCAGTACTTC
TRBV7-9	16	.	.	TRBJ2-7	CASSLNAGTETYEQYF	TGTGCCAGCAGCCTGAACGCCGGGACCGAGACCTACGAGCAGTACTTC
TRBV7-6	15	.	.	TRBJ1-1	CASSLVDREGTEAFF	TGTGCCAGCAGCTTAGTCGATCGTGAGGGCACTGAAGCTTTCTTT
TRBV19	16	.	.	TRBJ2-1	CASSFPRQDPNNEQFF	TGTGCCAGTAGTTTCCCAAGACAGGACCCCAACAATGAGCAGTTCTTC